The next 10 T cell receptor beta chains were all read from a single sample in a study of blood T cells in healthy people across ages. A second PCR of 7 to 11 cycles used a sample-barcoded 5' primer and a J-beta primer mix. TCRdb re-analysed the 5' RACE reads in MiXCR, keeping a single row per CDR3 protein. Here the sample spans hundreds of thousands of distinct CDR3 sequences, around two fifths being singletons. Sample: blood. The receptors originated from a man in his 60s in good health.

This clonotype was recorded a few times. The chain links TRBV2 to TRBJ2-6; D is possibly TRBD1 (6 bases). V was clipped by 4 bases and J by 2 bases, with 15 bases between them. Germline loops: CDR1 SNHLY, CDR2 FYNNEI. This CDR3 comprises 17 residues. As DNA, the CDR3 is TGTGCCAGCAGTGGTTGGACAGCACCAGCTGGGGCCAACGTCCTGACTTTC. It translates to CASSGWTAPAGANVLTF.

This clonotype was seen only a few times. J is TRBJ1-2 and V is TRBV7-9; D might be TRBD1 (6 bases). Per germline, CDR1 SEHNR and CDR2 FQNEAQ (reference sequence). The CDR3 totals 15 residues. Between the trimmed V and J ends, which lost 6 bases and 3 bases, there was a span of 17 bases. CDR3 loop: CASRAELGGDYGYTF. Here the CDR3 DNA reads TGTGCCAGCAGGGCTGAGCTTGGGGGCGACTATGGCTACACCTTC. Filled out from reference TRBV7-9 and TRBJ1-2, the complete variable domain reads DTGVSQNPRHKITKRGQNVTFRCDPISEHNRLYWYRQTLGQGPEFLTYFQNEAQLEKSRLLSDRFSAERPKGSFSTLEIQRTEQGDSAMYLCASRAELGGDYGYTFGSGTRLTVV.

The chain carries TRBV5-6 and TRBJ2-5, with a tentative D call TRBD1 (7 bases). The CDR3 spans 14 residues. Trimming shortened V by 2 bases and J by 5 bases, and 13 bases separated the two germline ends. Germline CDR1 is SGHDT and CDR2 is YYEEEE. This chain's CDR3 is CASSFSQGGETQYF. The CDR3 bases are TGTGCCAGCAGCTTTTCCCAGGGGGGTGAGACCCAGTACTTC.

The CDR3 DNA reads TGTGCCAGCTCATCCCGACAGGGCGAACGTGAAAAACTGTTTTTT. This encodes CASSSRQGEREKLFF. The rearrangement joins TRBV18 to TRBJ1-4; 7 nucleotides match TRBD1. V shed 5 bases, J shed 7 bases, and the junction held 10 bases outside the gene matches. The CDR3 covers 15 residues. Germline assignment: CDR1 KGHSH and CDR2 LQKENI.

This chain connects TRBV11-2 to TRBJ2-3; D call uncertain. CDR1 is SGHAT and CDR2 is FQNNGV in the germline V gene. The CDR3 consists of 13 residues. V lost 1 base, J lost 4 bases, and 6 bases lay in between. The CDR3 loop is CASSLAQPDTQYF. CDR3 sequence (DNA): TGTGCCAGCAGCTTAGCACAGCCAGATACGCAGTATTTT.

The rearrangement joins TRBV3-1 to TRBJ1-2, with D possibly being TRBD1 (6 bases). V dropped 3 bases and J dropped 7 bases, with 12 bases sitting between them. This CDR3 has 13 residues. In germline, CDR1 is LGHDT, CDR2 YNNKEL (reference sequence). CDR3 DNA: TGTGCCAGCAGCCACAAAAGGACAGTTGGCTACACCTTC. This codes for CASSHKRTVGYTF.

J is TRBJ2-5 and V is TRBV29-1; 9 bases agree with TRBD1. Germline trimming cut 6 bases from V and 5 bases from J; bases unmatched to any gene: 13. This CDR3 has 15 amino acids. The germline CDR1 and CDR2 sequences are SQVTM and ANQGSEA. The CDR3 region has the DNA TGCAGCGTAGTATACGGACAGGGGCCCCGGGAGACCCAGTACTTC. It yields the protein CSVVYGQGPRETQYF.

The genes are TRBV20-1 and TRBJ1-5; D is unresolved. V lost 6 bases, J lost 6 bases, and 15 bases lay in between. The germline V gene has CDR1 DFQATT and CDR2 SNEGSKA (reference sequence). The CDR3 runs 13 residues. CDR3 residues: CSALDGEVQPQHF. The CDR3 region has the DNA TGCAGTGCACTTGACGGGGAGGTTCAGCCCCAGCATTTT.

The rearrangement joins TRBV13 to TRBJ2-3, with TRBD2 as a possible D gene (7 bases). The CDR3 is 16 amino acids. Germline V lookup: CDR1 PRHDT, CDR2 FYEKMQ (reference sequence). V lost 7 bases and J lost 0, with 17 bases in between. The chain's CDR3 is CASKLTRGGSTDTQYF. The CDR3 bases are TGTGCCAGCAAGCTTACCAGGGGAGGGAGCACAGATACGCAGTATTTT.

The rearrangement links TRBV7-6 to TRBJ1-5; TRBD1 is a possible D gene (5 bases). The germline gives CDR1 SGHVS, CDR2 FNYEAQ. The CDR3 spans 13 residues. The V end was cut by 5 bases, the J end by 5 bases, with 10 bases between. As DNA, the CDR3 is TGTGCCAGCAGCCCGGGACTAGATCAGCCCCAGCATTTT. Translating it yields CASSPGLDQPQHF.